What follows is one T cell receptor (beta chain) and its context. Its antigen is not identified. This specimen belongs to a study of long-term antiretroviral therapy in people with HIV. Researchers report immunoSEQ v3.0 was run at survey level. In sequencing, about 40,000-55,000 T-cell genomes per sample were targeted. The assay was immunoSEQ multiplex PCR, and TCRdb's table has in-frame clones only and misses some. The sample lists 30,000 to 40,000 clones, about 94% seen once, with roughly 4% in the top ten. V shed 6 bases and J 0 bases; nucleotides not matched to a gene: 6. This CDR3 comprises 15 residues. Germline values: CDR1 LNHDA, CDR2 SQIVND (reference sequence). General study findings and limits: Within the repertoire, clones expanded before ART were dominant at all time points.

The clonotype comes from a woman between 50 and 59 years old with HIV. The rearrangement links TRBV19 to TRBJ2-7; TRBD1 matches 9 bases. The sequenced sample was unsorted PBMCs, obtained more than 5 years after starting antiretroviral therapy. The CDR3 sequence: CASRRTGEGSYEQYF. DNA of the CDR3: TGTGCCAGTAGGAGGACAGGGGAAGGCTCCTACGAGCAGTACTTC.